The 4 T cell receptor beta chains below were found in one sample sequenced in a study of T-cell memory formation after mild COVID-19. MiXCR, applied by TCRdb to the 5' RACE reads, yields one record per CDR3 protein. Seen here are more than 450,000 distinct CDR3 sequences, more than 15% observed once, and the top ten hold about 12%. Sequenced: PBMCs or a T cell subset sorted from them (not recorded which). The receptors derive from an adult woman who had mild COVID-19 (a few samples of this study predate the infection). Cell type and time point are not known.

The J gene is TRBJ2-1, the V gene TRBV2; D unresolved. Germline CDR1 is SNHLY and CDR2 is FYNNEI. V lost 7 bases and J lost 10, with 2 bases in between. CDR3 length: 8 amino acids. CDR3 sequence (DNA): TGTGCCAGCAACGAGCAGTTCTTC. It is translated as CASNEQFF.

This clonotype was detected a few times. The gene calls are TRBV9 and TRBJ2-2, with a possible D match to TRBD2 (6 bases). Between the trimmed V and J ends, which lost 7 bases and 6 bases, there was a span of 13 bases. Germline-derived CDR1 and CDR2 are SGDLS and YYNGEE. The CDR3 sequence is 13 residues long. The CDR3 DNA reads TGTGCCAGCGAGGGGCAGCGGGCCGGGGAGCTGTTTTTT. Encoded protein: CASEGQRAGELFF. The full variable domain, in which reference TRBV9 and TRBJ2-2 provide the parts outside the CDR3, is DSGVTQTPKHLITATGQRVTLRCSPRSGDLSVYWYQQSLDQGLQFLIQYYNGEERAKGNILERFSAQQFPDLHSELNLSSLELGDSALYFCASEGQRAGELFFGEGSRLTVL.

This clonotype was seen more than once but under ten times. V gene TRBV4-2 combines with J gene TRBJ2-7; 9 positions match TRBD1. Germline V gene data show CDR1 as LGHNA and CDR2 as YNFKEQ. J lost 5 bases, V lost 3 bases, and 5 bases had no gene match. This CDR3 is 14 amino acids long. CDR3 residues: CASSQGGQGNEQYF. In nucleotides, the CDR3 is TGTGCCAGCAGCCAGGGAGGACAGGGGAACGAGCAGTACTTC.

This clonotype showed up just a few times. CDR3 nucleotide sequence: TGTGCCAGCAGGGGGGGCCGGAGCACAGATACGCAGTATTTT. This sequence encodes CASRGGRSTDTQYF. The rearrangement joins TRBV2 to TRBJ2-3, with D perhaps TRBD1 or TRBD2 (6 bases each). V was pared by 6 bases and J by 0 bases, with 10 bases between. The CDR3 is 14 amino acids. Germline V gene sequence: CDR1 SNHLY, CDR2 FYNNEI.